The source of this T cell receptor beta chain is a study of PD-L1 blockade in urothelial cancer. Time point described: peripheral blood 6 weeks after treatment start. TCRdb keeps only in-frame clones here, not all; method: immunoSEQ multiplex PCR. This repertoire shows around 80,000 clones, under 95% found once; its top ten account for approximately 0.89%. The TCR sequence derives from a woman at least 80 years old with urothelial cancer. Sequencing was performed on PBMCs, taken around atezolizumab (anti-PD-L1) treatment.

DNA for the CDR3: TGTGCCAGCAGTTTTTGGGGGCAGGAGACTGAAGCTTTCTTT. Translation gives CASSFWGQETEAFF. The chain uses TRBV27 and TRBJ1-1, with D maybe TRBD1 (6 bases). V lost 3 bases to trimming and J lost 5 bases, with 13 bases between them. CDR3 size: 14 residues. CDR1 MNHEY and CDR2 SMNVEV come from the germline V gene (reference sequence).